This T cell receptor beta chain was recovered during a study of blood T cell repertoires in COVID-19. Study information: In each case, the material was cDNA or gDNA derived from T cells, B-cell-depleted T cells, or PBMCs.

Under the authors' procedure: From reference gene primer amplification, estimates of nucleated cell counts were derived. TCRdb's table, derived via immunoSEQ multiplex PCR, lists solely in-frame clones and lacks some. The V and J calls and clone size were taken over from that table, and D and trimming were inferred from the DNA. This sample has 80,000 to 130,000 clones; approximately 89% occur once, and the top ten carry roughly 0.88%. This CDR3 has 18 amino acids. V shed 4 bases and J 4 bases; nucleotides not matched to a gene: 18. The sample comprised peripheral blood. V usage is TRBV5-3 and J usage is TRBJ2-5, with 8 bases fitting TRBD2. TRBV5-3 is labeled an ORF, and its function is uncertain. The receptor was derived from a man between 60 and 75 years old with acute or convalescent COVID-19. The DNA of the CDR3 is TGTGCCAGAAGCCCACTAAGTCAAGCTAGCGGGTGGGTAGAGACCCAGTACTTC. The encoded protein is CARSPLSQASGWVETQYF.